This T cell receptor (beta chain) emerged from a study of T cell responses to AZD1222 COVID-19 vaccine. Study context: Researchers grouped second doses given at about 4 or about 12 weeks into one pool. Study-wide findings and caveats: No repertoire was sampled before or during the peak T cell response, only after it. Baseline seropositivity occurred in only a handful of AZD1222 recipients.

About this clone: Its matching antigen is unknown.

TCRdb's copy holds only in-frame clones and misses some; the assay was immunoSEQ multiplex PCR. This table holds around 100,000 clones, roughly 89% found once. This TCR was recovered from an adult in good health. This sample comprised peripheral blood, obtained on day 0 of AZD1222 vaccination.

CDR3 bases: TGTGCCAGCAGTTTAGGGAGGGGGAGAGTCCGGATGGTCCAGTTCTTC. Its protein is CASSLGRGRVRMVQFF. This chain connects TRBV28 to TRBJ2-1; D is possibly TRBD2 (7 bases). Germline V gene sequence: CDR1 MDHEN, CDR2 SYDVKM. V was shortened by 2 bases and J by 13 bases, with 24 bases between the two germline ends. This CDR3 has 16 residues.